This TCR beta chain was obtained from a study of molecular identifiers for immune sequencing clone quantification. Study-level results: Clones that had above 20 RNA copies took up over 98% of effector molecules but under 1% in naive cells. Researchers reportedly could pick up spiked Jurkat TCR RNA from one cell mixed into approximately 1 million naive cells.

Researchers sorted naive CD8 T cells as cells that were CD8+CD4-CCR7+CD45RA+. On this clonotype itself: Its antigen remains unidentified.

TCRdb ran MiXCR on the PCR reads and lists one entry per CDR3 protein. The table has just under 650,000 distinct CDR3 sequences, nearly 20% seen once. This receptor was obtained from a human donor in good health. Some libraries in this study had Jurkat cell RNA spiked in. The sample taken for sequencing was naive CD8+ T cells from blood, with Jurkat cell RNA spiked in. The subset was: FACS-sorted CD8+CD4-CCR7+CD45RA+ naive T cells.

CDR3 nucleotides: TGTGCCAGCAGACCCCGGACTGCCCGGGAGCAGTTCTTC. Amino acids: CASRPRTAREQFF. V usage is TRBV3-1 and J usage is TRBJ2-1; maybe TRBD2 (5 bases). The CDR3 consists of 13 residues. Trimming cost V 6 bases and J 10 bases, with 16 bases left between them. Germline V gene sequence: CDR1 LGHDT, CDR2 YNNKEL (reference sequence).